The 4 T cell receptor beta chains listed next were all sequenced from one sample in a study of Ad26.COV2.S vaccination and SARS-CoV-2 variants (dated by TCRdb to about 2021). The treatment or condition label for this specimen denotes: around 19 received Ad26.COV2.S at low or high dose, single or two shots; about 5 received placebo; per-sample allocation not given. For vaccine and placebo recipients, repertoires were sequenced using samples collected on day 63 after the first injection. Receptor amplification or capture employed the immunoSEQ multiplex PCR assay. TCRdb stores this immuneACCESS table with in-frame sequences only. Part of the clones is absent; in the studies checked, under half of the shortfall reflects unresolved V genes, and no reason is known for the rest. This sample holds around 300,000 clones; almost 90% were observed only once. Together, the top ten hold 4.5% to 5.5% of the sample.

Sequencing was performed on peripheral blood, taken in a trial of Ad26.COV2.S vaccine versus placebo. The receptors originated from a person aged 18 to 59 who received the Ad26.COV2.S COVID-19 vaccine or a placebo.

This clone turned up a few times. This chain joins TRBV12-3 or TRBV12-4 and TRBJ2-1; no clear D. Between the trimmed V and J ends, which lost 2 bases and 6 bases, there was a span of 2 bases. There are 11 residues in the CDR3. CDR3 sequence (DNA): TGTGCCAGCAGTTTACTCAATGAGCAGTTCTTC. It encodes CASSLLNEQFF.

V and J are TRBV2 and TRBJ2-1, with 7 bases aligning to TRBD2. The length of the CDR3 is 12 residues. V trimming: 8 bases; J trimming: 8 bases; junction bases outside the gene matches: 6. Looked up from germline, CDR1 is SNHLY and CDR2 is FYNNEI. The CDR3 sequence is CASLRGRDEQFF. CDR3 bases: TGTGCCAGCTTGAGAGGGAGGGATGAGCAGTTCTTC.

The CDR3 region is CASSPRAGGNTGELFF. CDR3 sequence (DNA): TGTGCCAGCAGCCCGAGAGCGGGGGGTAATACCGGGGAGCTGTTTTTT. This rearrangement joins TRBV7-9 to TRBJ2-2, with 9 bases identical to TRBD2. The CDR3 is 16 residues long. The germline V gene has CDR1 SEHNR and CDR2 FQNEAQ (reference sequence). V shed 5 bases and J 5 bases; nucleotides not matched to a gene: 9.

This clone has only one observation. V usage is TRBV5-4 and J usage is TRBJ2-3; TRBD2 agrees at 14 bases. V was clipped by 4 bases and J by 6 bases; unmatched bases: 10. The V gene's germline CDR1 is SGHNT and CDR2 YYREEE (reference sequence). This CDR3 spans 17 amino acids. The CDR3 sequence: CASSTARLAGGPDTQYF. In DNA, the CDR3 is TGTGCCAGCAGCACCGCCCGACTAGCGGGGGGGCCTGATACGCAGTATTTT.